The clone carrying this T cell receptor (beta chain) came up many times. The antigen remains undetermined. Whole-study findings and limits: Tumor-infiltrating Treg TCR alpha and beta sequences overlapped most with tumor naive CD4+ T cells, then blood naive. Tumor memory CD4+ T cell TCR gene usage clustered with blood and lymph node memory CD4+ cells and lymph node naive CD4+ cells. Larger-cohort validation covered only one TCR beta V-J rearrangement.

Constant-region reverse primers amplified full-length variable regions, followed by semi-nested Nested Universal Primer A PCR. Each CDR3 protein gets one entry after TCRdb re-called the 5' RACE reads with MiXCR. The sample lists tens of thousands of distinct CDR3 sequences; approximately 24% were seen once. Germline CDR1 and CDR2: LGHNA and YSLEER. The V and J ends lost 0 bases and 3 bases, in that order; junction bases with no gene match: 15. The CDR3 is made up of 20 amino acids. This TCR was recovered from a female donor with breast cancer. Input material: tumor-infiltrating naive CD4+ T cells sorted from the breast tumor. As to subset: naive CD4+ T cells, CD4+CD45RA+CD25-. The rearrangement links TRBV4-3 to TRBJ2-3; 10 positions agree with TRBD2. The CDR3 spells CASSQEAQAGGPWVTDTQYF. CDR3 nucleotides: TGCGCCAGCAGCCAAGAGGCCCAAGCGGGGGGGCCGTGGGTGACAGATACGCAGTATTTT.